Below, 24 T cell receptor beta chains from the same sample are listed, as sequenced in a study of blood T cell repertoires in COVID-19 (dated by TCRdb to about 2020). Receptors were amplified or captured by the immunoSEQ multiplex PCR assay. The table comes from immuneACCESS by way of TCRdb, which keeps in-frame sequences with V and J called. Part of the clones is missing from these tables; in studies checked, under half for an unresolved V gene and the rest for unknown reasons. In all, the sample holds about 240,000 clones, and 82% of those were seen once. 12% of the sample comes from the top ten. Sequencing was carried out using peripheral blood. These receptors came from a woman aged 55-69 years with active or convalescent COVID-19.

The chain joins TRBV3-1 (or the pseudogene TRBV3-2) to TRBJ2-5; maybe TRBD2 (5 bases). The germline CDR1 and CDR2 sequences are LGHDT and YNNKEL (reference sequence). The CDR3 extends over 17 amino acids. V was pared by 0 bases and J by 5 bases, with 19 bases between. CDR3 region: CASSQDERVGPSETQYF. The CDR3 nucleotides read TGTGCCAGCAGCCAAGATGAGAGGGTAGGGCCGAGTGAGACCCAGTACTTC.

Written as DNA, the CDR3 is TGTGCCAGCCGGGACAGGGAAGAAGGAAAACTGTTTTTT. As protein: CASRDREEGKLFF. The rearrangement links TRBV2 to TRBJ1-4, with 9 bases identical to TRBD1. Losses at the gene ends were 8 bases for V and 10 bases for J; bases not matched to a gene: 8. This CDR3 has 13 amino acids. Germline-derived CDR1 and CDR2 are SNHLY and FYNNEI.

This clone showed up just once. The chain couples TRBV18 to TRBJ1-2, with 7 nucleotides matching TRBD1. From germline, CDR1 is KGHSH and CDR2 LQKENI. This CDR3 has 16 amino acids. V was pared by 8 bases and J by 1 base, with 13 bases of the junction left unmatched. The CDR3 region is CASTQRPGQFNYGYTF. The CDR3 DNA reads TGTGCCAGCACGCAGCGCCCGGGACAGTTTAACTATGGCTACACCTTC.

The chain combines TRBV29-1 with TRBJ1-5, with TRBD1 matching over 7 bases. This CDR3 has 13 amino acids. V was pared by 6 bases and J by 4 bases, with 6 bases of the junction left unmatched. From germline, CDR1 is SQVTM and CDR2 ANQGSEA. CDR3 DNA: TGCAGCGTAAGACAGGGATTGAATCAGCCCCAGCATTTT. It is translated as CSVRQGLNQPQHF.

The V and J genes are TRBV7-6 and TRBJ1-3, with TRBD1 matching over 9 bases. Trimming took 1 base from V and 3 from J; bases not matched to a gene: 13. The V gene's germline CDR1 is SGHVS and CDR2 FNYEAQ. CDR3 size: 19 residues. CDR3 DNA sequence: TGTGCCAGCAGCTTAGGACGCCCAGGGACAGGGCGGCGTGGAAACACCATATATTTT. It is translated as CASSLGRPGTGRRGNTIYF.

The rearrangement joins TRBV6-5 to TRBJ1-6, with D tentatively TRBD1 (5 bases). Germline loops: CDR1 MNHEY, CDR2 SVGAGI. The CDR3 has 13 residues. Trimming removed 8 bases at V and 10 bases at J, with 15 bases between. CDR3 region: CASGPRVESPLHF. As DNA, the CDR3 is TGTGCCAGCGGCCCCAGGGTAGAATCACCCCTCCACTTT.

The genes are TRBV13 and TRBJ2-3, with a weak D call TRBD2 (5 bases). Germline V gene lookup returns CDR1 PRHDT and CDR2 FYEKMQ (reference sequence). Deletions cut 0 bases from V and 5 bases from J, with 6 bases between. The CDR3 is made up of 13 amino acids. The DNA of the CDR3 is TGTGCCAGCAGCTTAGGCCGGGGAGATACGCAGTATTTT. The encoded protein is CASSLGRGDTQYF.

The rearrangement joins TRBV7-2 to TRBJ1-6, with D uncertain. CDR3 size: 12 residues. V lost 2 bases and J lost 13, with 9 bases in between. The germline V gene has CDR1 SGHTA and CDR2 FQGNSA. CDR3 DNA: TGTGCCAGCAGCTTAACTCTCGGGCCCCTCCACTTT. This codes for CASSLTLGPLHF. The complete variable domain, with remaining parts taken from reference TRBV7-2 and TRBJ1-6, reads GAGVSQSPSNKVTEKGKDVELRCDPISGHTALYWYRQSLGQGLEFLIYFQGNSAPDKSGLPSDRFSAERTGGSVSTLTIQRTQQEDSAVYLCASSLTLGPLHFGNGTRLTVT.

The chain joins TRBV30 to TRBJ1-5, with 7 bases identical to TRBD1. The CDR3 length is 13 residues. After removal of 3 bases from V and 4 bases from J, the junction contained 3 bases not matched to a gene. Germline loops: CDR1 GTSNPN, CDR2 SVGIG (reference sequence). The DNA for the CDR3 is TGTGCCTGGAGCCCGACAGGGAATCAGCCCCAGCATTTT. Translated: CAWSPTGNQPQHF.

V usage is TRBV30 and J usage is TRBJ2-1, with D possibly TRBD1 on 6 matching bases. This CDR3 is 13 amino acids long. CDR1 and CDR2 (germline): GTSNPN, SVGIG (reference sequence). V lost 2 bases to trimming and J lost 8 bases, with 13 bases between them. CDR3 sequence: CAWSRNRADEQFF. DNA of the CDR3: TGTGCCTGGAGTCGAAACAGGGCGGATGAGCAGTTCTTC.

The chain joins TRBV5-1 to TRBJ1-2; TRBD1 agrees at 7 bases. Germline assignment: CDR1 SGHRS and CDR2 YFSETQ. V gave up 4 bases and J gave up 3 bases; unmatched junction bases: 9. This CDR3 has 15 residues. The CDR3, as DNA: TGCGCCAGCAGCCCCGGGGACAGAACATACTATGGCTACACCTTC. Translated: CASSPGDRTYYGYTF.

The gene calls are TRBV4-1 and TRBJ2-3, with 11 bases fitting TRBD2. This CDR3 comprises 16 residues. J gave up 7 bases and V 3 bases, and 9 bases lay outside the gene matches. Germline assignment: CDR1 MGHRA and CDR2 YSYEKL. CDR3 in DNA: TGCGCCAGCAGCCAGGCATCTAGCGGGGGGCCGTATACGCAGTATTTT. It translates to CASSQASSGGPYTQYF.

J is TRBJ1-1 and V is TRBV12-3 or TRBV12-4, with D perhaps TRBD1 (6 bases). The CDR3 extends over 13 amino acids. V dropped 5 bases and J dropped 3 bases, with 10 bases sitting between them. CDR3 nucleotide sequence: TGTGCCAGCAGTCAGGGGCGGCACACTGAAGCTTTCTTT. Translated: CASSQGRHTEAFF.

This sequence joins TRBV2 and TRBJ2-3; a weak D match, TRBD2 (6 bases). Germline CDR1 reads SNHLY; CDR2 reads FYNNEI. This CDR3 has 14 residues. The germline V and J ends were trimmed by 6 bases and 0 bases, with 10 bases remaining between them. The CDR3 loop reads CASRGGLSTDTQYF. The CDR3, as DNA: TGTGCCAGCAGGGGGGGACTTAGCACAGATACGCAGTATTTT.

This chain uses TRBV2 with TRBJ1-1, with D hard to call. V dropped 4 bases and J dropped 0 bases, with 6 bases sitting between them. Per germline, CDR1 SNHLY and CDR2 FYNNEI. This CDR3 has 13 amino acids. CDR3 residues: CASSGALNTEAFF. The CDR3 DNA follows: TGTGCCAGCAGTGGGGCACTGAACACTGAAGCTTTCTTT. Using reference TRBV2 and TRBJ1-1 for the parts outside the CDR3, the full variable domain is EPEVTQTPSHQVTQMGQEVILRCVPISNHLYFYWYRQILGQKVEFLVSFYNNEISEKSEIFDDQFSVERPDGSNFTLKIRSTKLEDSAMYFCASSGALNTEAFFGQGTRLTVV.

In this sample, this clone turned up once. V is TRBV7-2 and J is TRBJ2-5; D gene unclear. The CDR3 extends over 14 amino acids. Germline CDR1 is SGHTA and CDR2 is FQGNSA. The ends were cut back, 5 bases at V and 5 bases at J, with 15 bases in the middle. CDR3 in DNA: TGTGCCAGCAGCCGTAACTTGGGCGAGGAGACCCAGTACTTC. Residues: CASSRNLGEETQYF.

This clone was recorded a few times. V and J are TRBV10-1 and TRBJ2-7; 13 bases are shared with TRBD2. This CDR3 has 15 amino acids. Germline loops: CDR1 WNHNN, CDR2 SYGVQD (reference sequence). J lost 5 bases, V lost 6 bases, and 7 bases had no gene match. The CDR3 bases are TGCGCCAGCAGCGCAGGCGGGACTAGCGGGGACGAGCAGTACTTC. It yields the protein CASSAGGTSGDEQYF.

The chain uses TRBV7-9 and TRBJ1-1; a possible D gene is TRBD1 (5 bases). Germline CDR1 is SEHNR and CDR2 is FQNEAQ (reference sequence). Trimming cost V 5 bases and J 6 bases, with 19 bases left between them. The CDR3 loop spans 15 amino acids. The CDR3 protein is CASSPVWGDPPEAFF. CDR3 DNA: TGTGCCAGCAGCCCTGTCTGGGGCGACCCCCCTGAAGCTTTCTTT.

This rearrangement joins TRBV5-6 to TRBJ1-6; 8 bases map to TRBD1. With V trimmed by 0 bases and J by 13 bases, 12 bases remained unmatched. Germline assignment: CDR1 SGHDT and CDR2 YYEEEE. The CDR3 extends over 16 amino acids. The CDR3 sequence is CASSLAGGAFFEPLHF. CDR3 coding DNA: TGTGCCAGCAGCTTGGCAGGGGGCGCCTTTTTTGAGCCCCTCCACTTT.

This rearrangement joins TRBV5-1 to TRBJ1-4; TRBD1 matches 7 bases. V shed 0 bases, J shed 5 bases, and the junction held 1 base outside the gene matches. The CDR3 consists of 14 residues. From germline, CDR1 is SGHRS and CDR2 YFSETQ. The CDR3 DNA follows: TGCGCCAGCAGCTTGGGACAGGGAAATGAAAAACTGTTTTTT. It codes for CASSLGQGNEKLFF.

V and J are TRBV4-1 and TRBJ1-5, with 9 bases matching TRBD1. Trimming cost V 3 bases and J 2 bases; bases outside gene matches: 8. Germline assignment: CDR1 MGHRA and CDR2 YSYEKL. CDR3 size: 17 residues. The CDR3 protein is CASSHLTGGLGNQPQHF. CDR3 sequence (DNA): TGCGCCAGCAGCCACTTGACAGGGGGTCTTGGCAATCAGCCCCAGCATTTT.

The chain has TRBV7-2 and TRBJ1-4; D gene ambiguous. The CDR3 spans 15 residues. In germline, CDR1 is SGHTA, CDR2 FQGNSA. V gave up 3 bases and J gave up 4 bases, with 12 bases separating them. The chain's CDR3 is CASSFEGSFNEKLFF. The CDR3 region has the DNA TGTGCCAGCAGCTTCGAAGGGAGTTTTAATGAAAAACTGTTTTTT. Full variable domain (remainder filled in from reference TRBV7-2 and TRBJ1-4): GAGVSQSPSNKVTEKGKDVELRCDPISGHTALYWYRQSLGQGLEFLIYFQGNSAPDKSGLPSDRFSAERTGGSVSTLTIQRTQQEDSAVYLCASSFEGSFNEKLFFGSGTQLSVL.

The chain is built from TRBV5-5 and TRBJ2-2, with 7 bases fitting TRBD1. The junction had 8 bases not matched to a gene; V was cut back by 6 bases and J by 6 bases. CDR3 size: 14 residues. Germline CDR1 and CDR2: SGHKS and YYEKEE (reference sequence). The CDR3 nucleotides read TGTGCCAGCATCAACACAGGGGTCCCCGGGGAGCTGTTTTTT. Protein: CASINTGVPGELFF.

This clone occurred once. The CDR3: CASRRGLNTEAFF. In DNA form, the CDR3 reads TGTGCCAGCAGGAGGGGGCTGAACACTGAAGCTTTCTTT. The chain employs TRBV2 and TRBJ1-1; 7 positions agree with TRBD1. The V gene's germline CDR1 is SNHLY and CDR2 FYNNEI. CDR3 length equals 13 residues. J lost 0 bases, V lost 6 bases, and 1 base had no gene match.